The present T cell receptor (beta chain) was sequenced within a study of blood T cell repertoires in COVID-19. The CDR3 length is 15 residues. The V and J ends lost 4 bases and 3 bases respectively, with 11 bases between them. Looked up from germline, CDR1 is KGHDR and CDR2 is SFDVKD. Assay used: immunoSEQ multiplex PCR; TCRdb lists only in-frame clones, some missing. The table shows 310,000 or so clones, with just over 85% occurring only once. The origin of this receptor is a woman younger than 30 who had recovered from COVID-19. The chain links TRBV24-1 to TRBJ1-4; D may be TRBD1 (5 bases). Sequenced sample: PBMCs or T cells enriched from blood (not recorded which). CDR3 protein: CATSDPRVPNEKLFF. As DNA, the CDR3 is TGTGCCACCAGTGACCCCAGGGTACCTAATGAAAAACTGTTTTTT.